This TCR beta chain was recorded in a study of T-cell reconstitution after alpha-beta-depleted transplantation in children (TCRdb year 2016). Regarding the complete study: The study quantitatively tracked T-cell immune reconstitution after TCRalphabeta/CD19-depleted allogeneic hematopoietic cell transplantation in children using TCR repertoire profiling.

Results and caveats for the whole study, not just this receptor: Over the following months the frequencies of hyperexpanded clones went down, and after one year T-cell counts and TCRbeta diversity were mostly credited to newly produced T cells. Apparently early alphabetaT-cell count recovery about two months after transplant reportedly relied on only several hundred rapidly expanded clones derived from non-depleted graft cells. The high TCRbeta diversity at day 60 in some patients was ascribed to recipient T cells and intrathymic progenitors that had survived conditioning.

Library construction relied on PCR. Data came from an Illumina HiSeq 2500. TCR libraries were prepared with molecular barcoding, using unique molecular identifiers to normalize TCRbeta repertoire quantification. TCRdb cleaned the public reads at Q25 with fastp, built clones with MiXCR and kept in-frame beta chains. Entries that share a CDR3 protein sequence are merged under the most common genes and DNA. The sample includes hundreds of thousands of distinct CDR3 sequences, with 10% to 13% observed a single time. The ten largest clones add up to about 2.1% of the sample. The meaning of the sample's treatment or condition label: allogeneic hematopoietic cell transplantation with graft depleted of TCRalphabeta T cells and CD19 B cells. TCRalphabeta/CD19-depleted allogeneic hematopoietic cell grafts were given to the transplant recipients, all of whom were children. In this sample, this clonotype turned up a few times. Its antigen has not been determined. Nothing much larger sits one base from this clone, and base qualities are not available.

The material was PBMCs, obtained before TCRalphabeta/CD19-depleted stem cell transplant. This receptor was identified in a child between 2 and 9 years old with inherited bone marrow failure, due to receive a stem cell transplant.

The bases are TGCGCCAGCAGCCAAGATCGATCGGGGTTCGACGAGCAGTACTTC. Translated, it gives CASSQDRSGFDEQYF. The V gene is TRBV4-3 and the J gene is TRBJ2-7, with TRBD2 perhaps the D gene, on 5 matching bases. CDR1 LGHNA and CDR2 YSLEER are derived from the germline V gene. From its cysteine to its phenylalanine, the CDR3 spans 15 amino acids. The entry retains the CDR3 DNA only, 45 bases that are in frame from base 1. Trimming removed 0 bases from V and 5 bases from J, leaving 14 bases between the germline ends.